Reported below is one T cell receptor (beta chain). Its antigen is not identified. The data belong to a study of cytomegalovirus exposure and HLA in healthy donors. Study results and caveats: Reports indicated that the classifier achieved high specificity and sensitivity in diagnosing cytomegalovirus status. The study flagged roughly 150 TCR beta chains as cytomegalovirus-associated.

Assay: immunoSEQ multiplex PCR; the TCRdb copy retains only in-frame clones and omits some. The sample lists some 140,000 clones; approximately 82% were seen once. The source material was PBMCs. The origin of this receptor is a man aged 25-45 years in good health and CMV-seropositive.

CDR3 sequence: CASSETGNTEAFF. For the CDR3, the DNA is TGCGCCAGCAGCGAAACAGGGAACACTGAAGCTTTCTTT. The chain has TRBV5-1 and TRBJ1-1; possible D gene TRBD1, 5 bases. From germline, CDR1 is SGHRS and CDR2 YFSETQ. The CDR3 totals 13 residues. Trimming took 4 bases from V and 1 from J, leaving 8 bases between them.